The 20 T cell receptor beta chains reported below all come from one sample, sequenced in a study of monozygotic twins with inflammatory bowel disease. TCRdb reprocessed the 5' RACE reads, keeping one entry per CDR3 protein, no DNA. The sample's table shows more than 95,000 distinct CDR3 sequences. The sequenced sample was blood. Every receptor here comes from a human donor with ulcerative colitis or Crohn's disease, or a healthy co-twin of an affected twin (not recorded which).

The V call is TRBV20-1, the J call TRBJ2-5; TCRdb outputs TRBD1, but without DNA this stays unchecked. Germline V gene sequence: CDR1 DFQATT, CDR2 SNEGSKA (reference sequence). The CDR3 is 14 residues long. The chain's CDR3 is CSAPFRDSQETQYF.

CDR3 residues: CSATVAGFYNEQFF. This sequence joins TRBV20-1 and TRBJ2-1; the D call from TCRdb, TRBD2, cannot be confirmed without DNA. The germline V gene encodes CDR1 DFQATT and CDR2 SNEGSKA (reference sequence). The CDR3 length is 14 residues.

The chain combines TRBV11-2 with TRBJ2-5. Germline V CDR1 and CDR2: SGHAT, FQNNGV. The CDR3 is 14 amino acids. The CDR3 sequence is CASSLLPGKETQYF.

The rearrangement links TRBV3-1 to TRBJ2-2. CDR3 length equals 11 residues. Per the germline V gene, CDR1 is LGHDT and CDR2 is YNNKEL (reference sequence). The CDR3 protein is CASTGHGELFF.

The chain has TRBV3-1 and TRBJ2-7. Germline lookup yields CDR1 LGHDT and CDR2 YNNKEL (reference sequence). CDR3 length: 14 residues. The CDR3 reads CASSQVDFSYEQYF.

V is TRBV7-2 and J is TRBJ2-3; there is no DNA to check the TCRdb D call of TRBD2. The CDR3 is 13 residues long. CDR1 is SGHTA, CDR2 FQGNSA, per germline. The chain's CDR3 is CASSKDRTYTQYF.

The rearrangement links TRBV7-2 to TRBJ2-7; absent DNA, TCRdb's TRBD1 call cannot be checked. The germline V gene encodes CDR1 SGHTA and CDR2 FQGNSA. The CDR3 sequence is 11 residues long. The chain's CDR3 is CASSLWGVADF.

The chain has TRBV10-3 and TRBJ2-1; TCRdb's D gene call, TRBD1, goes unchecked for lack of DNA. Germline CDR1 and CDR2: ENHRY and SYGVKD. The CDR3 is 14 amino acids. CDR3: CAISSRRGDNEQFF.

The chain links TRBV20-1 to TRBJ1-1; the TCRdb call, TRBD1, lacks DNA for checking. This CDR3 comprises 16 residues. Germline loops: CDR1 DFQATT, CDR2 SNEGSKA (reference sequence). The CDR3 reads CSALHGAGLMNTEAFF.

This rearrangement joins TRBV2 to TRBJ2-1; TCRdb designates TRBD1, a call that cannot be tested without DNA. The CDR3 consists of 14 residues. Germline V gene data show CDR1 as SNHLY and CDR2 as FYNNEI. Here the CDR3 reads CASRAGTMAWEQFF.

The gene calls are TRBV28 and TRBJ1-2; the D call of TRBD1 rests on TCRdb alone, since no DNA is present to check it. The germline CDR1 and CDR2 sequences are MDHEN and SYDVKM. This CDR3 has 16 amino acids. The CDR3 loop is CASTPQPAFSNYGYTF.

The gene calls are TRBV6-2 or TRBV6-3 and TRBJ2-5; TCRdb's D call, TRBD1, is unchecked because there is no DNA. The CDR3 consists of 14 residues. CDR1 is MNHEY and CDR2 is SVGEGT in the germline V gene. CDR3 amino acids: CASSYTGTQETQYF.

The chain carries TRBV5-1 and TRBJ2-3; TCRdb lists TRBD2, though no DNA is available to test this call. Germline lookup yields CDR1 SGHRS and CDR2 YFSETQ. The CDR3 consists of 16 residues. The CDR3 loop reads CASSLTRLAGTDTQYF.

This chain uses TRBV5-1 with TRBJ2-2; TCRdb selects TRBD2, and the lack of DNA leaves this call unchecked. This CDR3 has 14 amino acids. CDR1 SGHRS and CDR2 YFSETQ come from the germline V gene. CDR3 sequence: CASSAGGNTGELFF.

The chain carries TRBV9 and TRBJ2-1. The length of the CDR3 is 15 residues. The V gene's germline CDR1 is SGDLS and CDR2 YYNGEE. This chain's CDR3 is CASSVSVTILNEQFF. The complete variable domain, with remaining parts taken from reference TRBV9 and TRBJ2-1, reads DSGVTQTPKHLITATGQRVTLRCSPRSGDLSVYWYQQSLDQGLQFLIQYYNGEERAKGNILERFSAQQFPDLHSELNLSSLELGDSALYFCASSVSVTILNEQFFGPGTRLTVL.

The rearrangement joins TRBV7-8 to TRBJ2-5; TCRdb's D call of TRBD1 is untestable without DNA. The CDR3 loop spans 17 amino acids. Looked up from germline, CDR1 is SGHVS and CDR2 is FQNEAQ. CDR3 amino acids: CASSSGTGGSWQETQYF.

This rearrangement joins TRBV12-3 or TRBV12-4 to TRBJ1-3. The CDR3 is 14 residues long. The CDR3 spells CASSPGLPGNTIYF.

This chain links TRBV29-1 with TRBJ2-3; the D gene TCRdb calls, TRBD1, cannot be checked with no DNA. CDR1 and CDR2 (germline): SQVTM, ANQGSEA. The CDR3 runs to 17 residues. The CDR3: CSARDRGQVGGTDTQYF.

The V gene is TRBV29-1, the J gene TRBJ1-1. The CDR3 has 12 amino acids. Germline values: CDR1 SQVTM, CDR2 ANQGSEA. The CDR3 protein is CSVEGSNTEAFF. Using reference TRBV29-1 and TRBJ1-1 for the parts outside the CDR3, the full variable domain is SAVISQKPSRDICQRGTSLTIQCQVDSQVTMMFWYRQQPGQSLTLIATANQGSEATYESGFVIDKFPISRPNLTFSTLTVSNMSPEDSSIYLCSVEGSNTEAFFGQGTRLTVV.

This chain joins TRBV6-6 and TRBJ1-1; TCRdb calls TRBD1, which cannot be checked without DNA. The germline V gene has CDR1 MNHNY and CDR2 SVGAGI (reference sequence). CDR3 length equals 13 residues. The CDR3 protein is CASQGQGKTEAFF.